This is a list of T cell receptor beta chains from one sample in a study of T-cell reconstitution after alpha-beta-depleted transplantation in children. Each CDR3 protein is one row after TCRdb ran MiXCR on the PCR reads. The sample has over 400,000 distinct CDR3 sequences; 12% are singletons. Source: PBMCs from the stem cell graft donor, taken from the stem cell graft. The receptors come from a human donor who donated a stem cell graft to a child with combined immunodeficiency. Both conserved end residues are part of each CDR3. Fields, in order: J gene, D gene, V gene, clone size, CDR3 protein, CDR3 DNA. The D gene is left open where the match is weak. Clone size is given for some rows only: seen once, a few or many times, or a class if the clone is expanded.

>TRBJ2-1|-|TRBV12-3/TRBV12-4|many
CASSSRDNEQFF
TGTGCCAGCAGCTCCCGGGACAATGAGCAGTTCTTC
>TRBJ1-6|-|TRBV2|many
CASSVLGESPLHF
TGTGCCAGCAGTGTCCTGGGGGAATCACCCCTCCACTTT
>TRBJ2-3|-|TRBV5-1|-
CASSFPSSADTQYF
TGCGCCAGCAGCTTCCCGAGTTCAGCGGATACGCAGTATTTT
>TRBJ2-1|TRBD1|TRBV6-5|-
CASSYDRTGRPYNEQFF
TGTGCCAGCAGTTACGACCGGACAGGGAGACCCTACAATGAGCAGTTCTTC
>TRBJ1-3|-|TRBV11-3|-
CASSIYQTGSGNTIYF
TGTGCCAGCAGCATATATCAAACGGGCTCTGGAAACACCATATATTTT
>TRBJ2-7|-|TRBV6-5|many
CASSYWGHHYEQYF
TGTGCCAGCAGCTACTGGGGACACCACTACGAGCAGTACTTC
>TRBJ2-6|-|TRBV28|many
CASRSFLSGANVLTF
TGTGCCAGCCGGTCTTTCCTTTCTGGGGCCAACGTCCTGACTTTC
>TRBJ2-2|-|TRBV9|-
CASNGGVFRAGELFF
TGTGCCAGCAACGGTGGGGTTTTTAGGGCCGGGGAGCTGTTTTTT
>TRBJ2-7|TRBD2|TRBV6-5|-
CASSYSWLAGTSYEQYF
TGTGCCAGCAGTTACTCTTGGCTAGCGGGCACCTCCTACGAGCAGTACTTC
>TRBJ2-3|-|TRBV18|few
CASSPRLGRRRADESDTQYF
TGTGCCAGCTCACCACGGCTCGGTCGGCGTAGGGCGGATGAATCGGATACGCAGTATTTT
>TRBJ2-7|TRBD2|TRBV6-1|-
CATVLAGNYEQYF
TGTGCCACCGTACTAGCGGGGAACTACGAGCAGTACTTC
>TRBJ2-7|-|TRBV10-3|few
CAISESGEYEQYF
TGTGCCATCAGTGAGTCCGGTGAATACGAGCAGTACTTC
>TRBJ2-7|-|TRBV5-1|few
CASSIRLDSGYEQYF
TGCGCCAGCAGCATCAGGCTCGACAGTGGCTACGAGCAGTACTTC
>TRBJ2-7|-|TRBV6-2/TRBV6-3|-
CASSYSRVSYEQYF
TGTGCCAGCAGTTACTCCAGGGTTTCCTACGAGCAGTACTTC
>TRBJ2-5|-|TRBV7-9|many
CASSLGPPETQYF
TGTGCCAGCAGCTTAGGGCCACCTGAGACCCAGTACTTC
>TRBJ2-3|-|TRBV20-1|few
CSARLVGVPTDTQYF
TGCAGTGCTAGATTGGTCGGGGTCCCCACAGATACGCAGTATTTT
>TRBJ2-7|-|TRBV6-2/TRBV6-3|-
CASSTPGQAYEQYF
TGTGCCAGCAGTACCCCGGGACAAGCCTACGAGCAGTACTTC
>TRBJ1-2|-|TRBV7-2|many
CASSLDHNYGYTF
TGTGCCAGCAGCTTGGACCATAACTATGGCTACACCTTC
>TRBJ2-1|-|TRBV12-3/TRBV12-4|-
CASSLLQFF
TGTGCCAGCAGTTTGCTGCAGTTCTTC
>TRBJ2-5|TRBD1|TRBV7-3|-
CASSLHRGRETQYF
TGTGCCAGCAGCTTACACAGGGGTAGAGAGACCCAGTACTTC
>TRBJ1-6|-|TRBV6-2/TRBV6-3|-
CASSGPRVRSYNSPLHF
TGTGCCAGCAGCGGGCCGAGGGTACGCTCCTATAATTCACCCCTCCACTTT
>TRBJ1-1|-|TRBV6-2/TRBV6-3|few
CASSYIRNRPAFF
TGTGCCAGCAGTTACATCCGGAACCGACCCGCTTTCTTT
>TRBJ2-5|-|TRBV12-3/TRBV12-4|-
CASSFWQGGETQYF
TGTGCCAGCAGTTTTTGGCAGGGGGGAGAGACCCAGTACTTC
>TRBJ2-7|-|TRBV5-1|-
CASSSVQGAYEQYF
TGCGCCAGCAGCTCCGTACAGGGTGCGTACGAGCAGTACTTC
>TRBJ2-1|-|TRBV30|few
CASTPGGGTTYNEQFF
TGTGCCAGCACGCCCGGGGGAGGTACTACCTACAATGAGCAGTTCTTC
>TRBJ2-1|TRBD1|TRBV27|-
CASSTPGGAYNEQFF
TGTGCCAGCAGTACCCCAGGGGGCGCCTACAATGAGCAGTTCTTC
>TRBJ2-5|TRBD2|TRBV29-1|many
CSVEGIAGSYQETQYF
TGCAGCGTTGAAGGAATAGCGGGGTCGTACCAAGAGACCCAGTACTTC
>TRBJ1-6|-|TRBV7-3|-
CASSSRGPTYNSPLHF
TGTGCCAGCAGCTCCAGGGGTCCCACCTATAATTCACCCCTCCACTTT
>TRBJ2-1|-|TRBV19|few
CASSISGSHNEQFF
TGTGCCAGTAGTATATCAGGGTCTCACAATGAGCAGTTCTTC
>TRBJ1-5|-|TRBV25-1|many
CASSVRELNQPQHF
TGTGCCAGCAGTGTAAGGGAGCTTAATCAGCCCCAGCATTTT
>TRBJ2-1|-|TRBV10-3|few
CAISESRDNEQFF
TGTGCCATCAGTGAGTCCAGGGACAATGAGCAGTTCTTC
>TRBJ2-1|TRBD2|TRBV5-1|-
CASSLVVTSAHEQFF
TGCGCCAGCAGCTTGGTGGTGACTAGCGCCCATGAGCAGTTCTTC